Presented here are 11 T cell receptor beta chains from one specimen sequenced in a study of molecular identifiers for immune sequencing clone quantification. TCRdb redid the calling of the PCR reads with MiXCR, one entry per CDR3 protein. The sample lists more than 300,000 distinct CDR3 sequences, around 21% seen once, with approximately 0.83% in the top ten. The sample was naive CD8+ T cells from blood, with Jurkat cell RNA spiked in. As for subset: FACS-sorted CD8+CD4-CCR7+CD45RA+ naive T cells. The receptors stem from a human donor in good health. Some libraries in this study had Jurkat cell RNA spiked in.

Comments on this clonotype: One base away lies a much larger clone, so this may be a sequencing read error. This chain uses TRBV6-6 with TRBJ2-5; D is tentatively TRBD1 or TRBD2 (5 bases each). Between the trimmed V and J ends, which lost 5 bases and 2 bases, there was a span of 12 bases. Per germline, CDR1 MNHNY and CDR2 SVGAGI (reference sequence). This CDR3 is built from 14 residues. CDR3 coding DNA: TGTGCCAGCAGTGGGGACGGACGTCAAGAGACCCAGTACTTC. Its protein product is CASSGDGRQETQYF.

This clonotype showed up many times. The chain combines TRBV25-1 with TRBJ2-5; unclear D gene. Trimming stripped 1 base from V and 2 bases from J, with 5 bases between. The CDR3 is made up of 13 amino acids. Germline CDR1 MGHDK, CDR2 SYGVNS. The CDR3 is CASSESVQETQYF. The DNA for the CDR3 is TGTGCCAGCAGTGAATCCGTTCAAGAGACCCAGTACTTC.

This clonotype was recorded many times. The chain has TRBV4-1 and TRBJ1-1, with 9 positions matching TRBD1. The CDR3 extends over 14 amino acids. V lost 6 bases to trimming and J lost 6 bases; unmatched junction nucleotides: 8. In germline, CDR1 is MGHRA, CDR2 YSYEKL. The CDR3 DNA follows: TGCGCCAGCAGACTCGGGACAGGGCTCTCTGAAGCTTTCTTT. The encoded protein is CASRLGTGLSEAFF.

This clonotype was picked up many times. V is TRBV11-2 and J is TRBJ2-5; TRBD2 matches at 8 bases. CDR1 SGHAT and CDR2 FQNNGV come from the germline V gene. Losses at the gene ends were 5 bases for V and 4 bases for J; bases not matched to a gene: 9. This CDR3 is 15 amino acids long. The CDR3, as DNA: TGTGCCAGCAGCCCGATAGGGACTAGGGGAGAGACCCAGTACTTC. This codes for CASSPIGTRGETQYF.

The chain has TRBV2 and TRBJ1-5, with TRBD1 identical over 10 bases. The junction had 4 bases not matched to a gene; V was cut back by 6 bases and J by 5 bases. This CDR3 spans 14 amino acids. Germline-derived CDR1 and CDR2 are SNHLY and FYNNEI. CDR3 DNA sequence: TGTGCCAGCAGCGAGGACAGGGGGTATCAGCCCCAGCATTTT. This sequence encodes CASSEDRGYQPQHF.

In this sample, this clonotype turned up many times. The V gene is TRBV6-2 or TRBV6-3, the J gene TRBJ2-3; 7 bases are a match to TRBD2. The CDR3 loop spans 15 amino acids. Germline lookup yields CDR1 MNHEY and CDR2 SVGEGT. J gave up 2 bases and V 2 bases, and 4 bases lay outside the gene matches. The CDR3 coding sequence is TGTGCCAGCAGTTACGGGACTATCTACACAGATACGCAGTATTTT. Its protein product is CASSYGTIYTDTQYF.

Points on this clonotype: Given a much more abundant clone one base away, this may be a read error. Lacking the conserved final phenylalanine or tryptophan, this CDR3 likely reflects a read error. This sequence joins TRBV7-2 and TRBJ2-5; TRBD1 aligns across 9 bases. This CDR3 is 15 amino acids long. Germline V gene data show CDR1 as SGHTA and CDR2 as FQGNSA. J was trimmed by 4 bases and V by 4 bases; bases with no gene match: 7. The CDR3 DNA follows: TGTGCCAGCAGCTCACAAACAGGGGGCGCAGAGACCCAGTACCTC. Its translation: CASSSQTGGAETQYL.

A remark on this clonotype: Just one base apart from a much larger clone, this may be a read error. V gene TRBV20-1 combines with J gene TRBJ2-3, with TRBD1 identical over 9 bases. The junction had 14 bases not matched to a gene; V was cut back by 5 bases and J by 2 bases. Germline CDR1 is DFQATT and CDR2 is SNEGSKA (reference sequence). This CDR3 spans 17 amino acids. For the CDR3, the DNA is TGCAGTGCTCCGCCAGAACAGGGGGCCCCTAACACAGATACGCAGTATTTT. It codes for CSAPPEQGAPNTDTQYF.

To note about this clonotype: Since a much larger clone is just one base distant, this may be a read error. The chain couples TRBV30 to TRBJ1-1, with TRBD1 matching over 7 bases. Germline V lookup: CDR1 GTSNPN, CDR2 SVGIG (reference sequence). The length of the CDR3 is 14 residues. DNA of the CDR3: TGTGCCTGGAGTCCGACAGGGCTGAACACTGAAGCTTCCTTT. This codes for CAWSPTGLNTEASF. Variable domain in full (rest from reference TRBV30 and TRBJ1-1): SQTIHQWPATLVQPVGSPLSLECTVEGTSNPNLYWYRQAAGRGLQLLFYSVGIGQISSEVPQNLSASRPQDRQFILSSKKLLLSDSGFYLCAWSPTGLNTEASFGQGTRLTVV.

This clonotype has at least ten counts. CDR3 sequence (DNA): TGTGCCAGCAGCCCGCGGACGGCAGATACGCAGTATTTT. Translating gives CASSPRTADTQYF. The chain employs TRBV7-9 and TRBJ2-3; the D is unclear. Germline V CDR1 and CDR2: SEHNR, FQNEAQ (reference sequence). The CDR3 is 13 residues long. Trimming took 5 bases from V and 4 from J, leaving 10 bases between them.

This clonotype was counted ten times or more. The chain joins TRBV12-3 or TRBV12-4 to TRBJ1-1; perhaps TRBD1 as D (6 bases). CDR3 length: 13 residues. The V end lost 7 bases, the J end lost 8 bases, and 17 bases lay between the germline ends. The CDR3 spells CASNSGHLSEAFF. Written as DNA, the CDR3 is TGTGCCAGCAACTCGGGACACCTCTCAGAAGCTTTCTTT.